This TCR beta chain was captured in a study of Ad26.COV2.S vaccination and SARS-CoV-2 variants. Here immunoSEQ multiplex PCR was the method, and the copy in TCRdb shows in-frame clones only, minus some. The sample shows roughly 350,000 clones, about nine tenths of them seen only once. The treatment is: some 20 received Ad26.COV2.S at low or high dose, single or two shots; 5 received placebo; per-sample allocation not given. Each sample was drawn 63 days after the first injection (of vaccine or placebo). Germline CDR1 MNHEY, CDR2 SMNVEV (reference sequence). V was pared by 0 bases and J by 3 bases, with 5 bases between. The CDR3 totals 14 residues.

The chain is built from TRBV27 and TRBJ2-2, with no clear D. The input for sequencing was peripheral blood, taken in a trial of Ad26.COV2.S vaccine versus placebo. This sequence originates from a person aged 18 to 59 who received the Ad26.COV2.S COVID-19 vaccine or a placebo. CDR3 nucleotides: TGTGCCAGCAGTTTATCCTCTTACACCGGGGAGCTGTTTTTT. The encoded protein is CASSLSSYTGELFF.